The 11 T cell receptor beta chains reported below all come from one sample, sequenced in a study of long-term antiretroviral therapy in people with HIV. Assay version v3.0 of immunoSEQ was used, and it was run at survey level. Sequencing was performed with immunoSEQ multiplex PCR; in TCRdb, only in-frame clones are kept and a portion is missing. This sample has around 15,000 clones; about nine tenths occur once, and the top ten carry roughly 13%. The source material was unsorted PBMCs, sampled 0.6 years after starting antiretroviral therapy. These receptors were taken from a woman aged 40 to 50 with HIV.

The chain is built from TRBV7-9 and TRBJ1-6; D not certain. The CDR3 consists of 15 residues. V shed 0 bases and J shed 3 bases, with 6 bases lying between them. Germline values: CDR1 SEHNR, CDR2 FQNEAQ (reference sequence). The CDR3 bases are TGTGCCAGCAGCTTAGCCCGGGACTATAATTCACCCCTCCACTTT. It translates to CASSLARDYNSPLHF. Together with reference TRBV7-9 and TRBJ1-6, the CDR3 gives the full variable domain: DTGVSQNPRHKITKRGQNVTFRCDPISEHNRLYWYRQTLGQGPEFLTYFQNEAQLEKSRLLSDRFSAERPKGSFSTLEIQRTEQGDSAMYLCASSLARDYNSPLHFGNGTRLTVT.

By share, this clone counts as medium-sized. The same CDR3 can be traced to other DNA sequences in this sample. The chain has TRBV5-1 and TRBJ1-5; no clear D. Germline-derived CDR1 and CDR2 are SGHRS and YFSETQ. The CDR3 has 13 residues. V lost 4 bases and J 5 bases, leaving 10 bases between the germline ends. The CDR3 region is CASSPAGDQPQHF. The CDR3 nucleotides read TGCGCCAGCAGCCCCGCTGGCGATCAGCCCCAGCATTTT.

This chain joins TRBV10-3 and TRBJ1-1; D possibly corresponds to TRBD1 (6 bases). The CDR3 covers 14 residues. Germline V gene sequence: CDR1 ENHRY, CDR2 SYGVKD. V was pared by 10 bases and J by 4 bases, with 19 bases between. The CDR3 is CATLGQGIVTEAFF. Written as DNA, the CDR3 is TGTGCCACTTTGGGGCAGGGGATTGTCACTGAAGCTTTCTTT.

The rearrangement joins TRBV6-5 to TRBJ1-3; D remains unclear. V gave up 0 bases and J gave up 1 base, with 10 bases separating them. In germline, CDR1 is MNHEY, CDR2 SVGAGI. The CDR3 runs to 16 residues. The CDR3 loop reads CASSYSLQNSGNTIYF. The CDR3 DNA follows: TGTGCCAGCAGTTACTCCTTACAGAATTCTGGAAACACCATATATTTT.

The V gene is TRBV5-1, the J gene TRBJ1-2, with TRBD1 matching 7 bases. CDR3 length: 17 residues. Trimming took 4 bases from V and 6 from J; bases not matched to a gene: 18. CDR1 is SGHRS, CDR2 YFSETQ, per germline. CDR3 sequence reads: CASSPPGQRLDRNGYTF. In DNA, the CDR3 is TGCGCCAGCAGCCCGCCGGGACAGCGCCTTGACCGGAATGGCTACACCTTC.

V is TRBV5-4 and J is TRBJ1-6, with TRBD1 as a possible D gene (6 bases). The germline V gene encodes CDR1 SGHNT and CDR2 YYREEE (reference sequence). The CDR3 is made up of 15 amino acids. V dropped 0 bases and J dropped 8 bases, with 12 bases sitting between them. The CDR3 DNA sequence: TGTGCCAGCAGCTTGGCTCAGGGGTTGGATTCACCCCTCCACTTT. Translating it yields CASSLAQGLDSPLHF.

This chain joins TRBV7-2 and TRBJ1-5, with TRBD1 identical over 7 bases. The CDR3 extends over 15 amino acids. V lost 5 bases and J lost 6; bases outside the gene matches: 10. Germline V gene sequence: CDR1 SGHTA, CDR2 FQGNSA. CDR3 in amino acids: CASSPRPTGAQPQHF. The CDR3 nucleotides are TGTGCCAGCAGCCCCCGCCCCACAGGGGCTCAGCCCCAGCATTTT.

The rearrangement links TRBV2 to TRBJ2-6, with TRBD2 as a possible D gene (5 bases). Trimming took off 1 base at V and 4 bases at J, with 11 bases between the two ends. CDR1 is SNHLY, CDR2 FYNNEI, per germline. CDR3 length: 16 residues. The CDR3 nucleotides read TGTGCCAGCAGTGAAGGGGAGCTAACCGGGGCCAACGTCCTGACTTTC. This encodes CASSEGELTGANVLTF.

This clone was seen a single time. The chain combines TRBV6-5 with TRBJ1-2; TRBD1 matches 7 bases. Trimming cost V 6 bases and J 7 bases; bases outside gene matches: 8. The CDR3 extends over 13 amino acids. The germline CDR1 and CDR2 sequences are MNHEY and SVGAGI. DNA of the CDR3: TGTGCCAGCAGACCCGGACAGGCAGGTGGCTACACCTTC. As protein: CASRPGQAGGYTF.

The DNA for the CDR3 is TGTGCCAGCAGCCGCGGACAGAACAACTACGAGCAGTACTTC. It yields the protein CASSRGQNNYEQYF. The J gene is TRBJ2-5, the V gene TRBV7-9; D possibly corresponds to TRBD1 (6 bases). The DNA matches TRBJ2-7 better at its end, which makes the J call doubtful. The CDR3 sequence is 14 residues long. Germline lookup yields CDR1 SEHNR and CDR2 FQNEAQ (reference sequence).

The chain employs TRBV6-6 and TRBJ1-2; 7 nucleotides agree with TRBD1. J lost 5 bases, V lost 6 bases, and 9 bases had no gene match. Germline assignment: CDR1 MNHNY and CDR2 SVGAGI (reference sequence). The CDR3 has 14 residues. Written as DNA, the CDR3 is TGTGCCAGCAGAGGATCCGGGACAGCATATGGCTACACCTTC. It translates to CASRGSGTAYGYTF.